This T cell receptor beta chain was captured in a study of T-cell reconstitution after alpha-beta-depleted transplantation in children. This clonotype was recorded at least ten times. The authors prepared the TCRbeta library with unique molecular identifiers. TCRdb processed the PCR reads anew with MiXCR; each CDR3 protein has one entry. The sample has fewer than 700,000 distinct CDR3 sequences, 20% to 25% seen once. Germline loops: CDR1 SGHTA, CDR2 FQGNSA. V lost 5 bases to trimming and J lost 3 bases, with 22 bases between them. The CDR3 length is 17 residues. The source material was PBMCs, mostly from graft donor cells, sampled 360 days after TCRalphabeta/CD19-depleted stem cell transplant. The chain has TRBV7-2 and TRBJ2-5; the D gene is possibly TRBD2 (6 bases). The sequence derives from a boy in the first two years of life who had a stem cell transplant for acute myeloid leukemia, so the T cells may come from the graft donor. CDR3 in DNA: TGTGCCAGCAGCCCCAAAAGGTACGGGGGTCGGGAAGAGACCCAGTACTTC. It yields the protein CASSPKRYGGREETQYF.